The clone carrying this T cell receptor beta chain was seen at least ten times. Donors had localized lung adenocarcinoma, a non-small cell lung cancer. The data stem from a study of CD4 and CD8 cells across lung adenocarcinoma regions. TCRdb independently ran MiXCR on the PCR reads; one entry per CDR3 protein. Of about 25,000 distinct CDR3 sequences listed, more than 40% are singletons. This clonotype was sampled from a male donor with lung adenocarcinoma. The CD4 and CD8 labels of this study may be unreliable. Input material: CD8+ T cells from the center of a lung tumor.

The CDR3 spells CASSLAWTANTEAFF. CDR3 coding DNA: TGTGCCAGCAGCTTAGCTTGGACAGCGAACACTGAAGCTTTCTTT. The chain recombines TRBV7-2 with TRBJ1-1, with D possibly matching TRBD1 (6 bases). V was shortened by 0 bases and J by 1 base, with 9 bases between the two germline ends. Per the germline V gene, CDR1 is SGHTA and CDR2 is FQGNSA. There are 15 residues in the CDR3.